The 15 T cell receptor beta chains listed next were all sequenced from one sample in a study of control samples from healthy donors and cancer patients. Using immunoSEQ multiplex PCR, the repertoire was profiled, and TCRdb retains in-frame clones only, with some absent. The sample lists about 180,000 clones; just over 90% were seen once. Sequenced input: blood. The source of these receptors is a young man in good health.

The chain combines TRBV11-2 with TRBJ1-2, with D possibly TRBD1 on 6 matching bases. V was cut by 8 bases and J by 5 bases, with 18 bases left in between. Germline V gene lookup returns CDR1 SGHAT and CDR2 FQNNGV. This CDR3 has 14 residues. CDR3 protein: CASGLAGTKYGYTF. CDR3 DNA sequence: TGTGCCAGCGGACTTGCCGGGACAAAGTATGGCTACACCTTC.

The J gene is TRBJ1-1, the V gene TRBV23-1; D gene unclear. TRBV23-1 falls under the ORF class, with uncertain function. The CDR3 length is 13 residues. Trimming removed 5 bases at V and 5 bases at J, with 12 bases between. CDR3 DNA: TGCGCCAGCAGTTCGACGGGCCCGACTGAAGCTTTCTTT. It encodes CASSSTGPTEAFF.

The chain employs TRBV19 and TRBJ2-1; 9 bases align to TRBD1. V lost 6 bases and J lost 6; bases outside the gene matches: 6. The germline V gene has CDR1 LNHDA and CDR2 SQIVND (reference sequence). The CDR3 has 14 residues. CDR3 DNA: TGTGCCAGTAGGGACAGGGGAAGAACCAATGAGCAGTTCTTC. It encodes CASRDRGRTNEQFF.

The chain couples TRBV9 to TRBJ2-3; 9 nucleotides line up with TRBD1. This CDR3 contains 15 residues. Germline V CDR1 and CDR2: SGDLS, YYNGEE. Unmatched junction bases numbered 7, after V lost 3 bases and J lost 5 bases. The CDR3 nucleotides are TGTGCCAGCAGCGAACAGGGGGCGCTGGTAGATACGCAGTATTTT. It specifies CASSEQGALVDTQYF.

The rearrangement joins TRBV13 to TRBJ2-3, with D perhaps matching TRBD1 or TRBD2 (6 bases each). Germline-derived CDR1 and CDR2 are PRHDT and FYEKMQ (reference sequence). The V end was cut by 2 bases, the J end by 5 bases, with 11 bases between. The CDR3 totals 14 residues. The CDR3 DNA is TGTGCCAGCAGCTTACGGGGGCCAGGAGATACGCAGTATTTT. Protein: CASSLRGPGDTQYF.

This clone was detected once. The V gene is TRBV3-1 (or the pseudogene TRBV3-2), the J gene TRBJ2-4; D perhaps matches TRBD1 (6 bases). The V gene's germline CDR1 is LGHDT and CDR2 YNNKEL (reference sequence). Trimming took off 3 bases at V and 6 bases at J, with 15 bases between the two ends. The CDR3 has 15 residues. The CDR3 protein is CASSQDRTAGNIQYF. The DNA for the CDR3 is TGTGCCAGCAGCCAGGACCGGACAGCCGGAAACATTCAGTACTTC.

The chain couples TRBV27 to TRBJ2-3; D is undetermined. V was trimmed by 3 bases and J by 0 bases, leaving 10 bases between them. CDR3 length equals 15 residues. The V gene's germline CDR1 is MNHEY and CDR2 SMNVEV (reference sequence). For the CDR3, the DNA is TGTGCCAGCAGTTTCGGGCGGCCGAGCACAGATACGCAGTATTTT. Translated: CASSFGRPSTDTQYF.

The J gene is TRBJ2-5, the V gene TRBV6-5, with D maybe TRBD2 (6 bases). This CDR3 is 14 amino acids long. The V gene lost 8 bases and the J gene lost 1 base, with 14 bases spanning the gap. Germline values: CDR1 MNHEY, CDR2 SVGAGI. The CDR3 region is CASGRGSGQETQYF. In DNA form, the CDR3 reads TGTGCCAGCGGCCGGGGGAGCGGCCAAGAGACCCAGTACTTC.

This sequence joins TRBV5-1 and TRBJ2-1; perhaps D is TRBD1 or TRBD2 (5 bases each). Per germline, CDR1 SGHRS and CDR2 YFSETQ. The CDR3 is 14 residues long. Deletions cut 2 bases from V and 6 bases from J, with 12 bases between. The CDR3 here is CASSFTGTPNEQFF. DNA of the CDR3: TGCGCCAGCAGCTTTACCGGGACCCCCAATGAGCAGTTCTTC.

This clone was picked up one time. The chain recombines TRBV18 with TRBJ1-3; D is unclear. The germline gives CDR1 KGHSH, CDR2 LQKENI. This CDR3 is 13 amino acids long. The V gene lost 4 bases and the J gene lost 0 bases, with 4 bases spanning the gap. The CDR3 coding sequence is TGTGCCAGCTCACTCAACTCTGGAAACACCATATATTTT. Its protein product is CASSLNSGNTIYF.

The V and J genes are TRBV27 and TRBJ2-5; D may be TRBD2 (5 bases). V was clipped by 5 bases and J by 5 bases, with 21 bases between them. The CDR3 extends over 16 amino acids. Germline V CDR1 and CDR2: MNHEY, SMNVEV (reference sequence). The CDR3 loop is CASSPLTARARETQYF. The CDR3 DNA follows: TGTGCCAGCAGTCCCCTAACAGCGAGGGCCCGGGAGACCCAGTACTTC.

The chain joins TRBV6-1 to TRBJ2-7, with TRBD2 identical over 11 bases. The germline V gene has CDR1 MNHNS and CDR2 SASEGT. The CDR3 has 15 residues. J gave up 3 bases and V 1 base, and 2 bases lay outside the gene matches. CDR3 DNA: TGTGCCAGCAGTGAAGGACTAGCGGGGATCTACGAGCAGTACTTC. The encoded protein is CASSEGLAGIYEQYF.

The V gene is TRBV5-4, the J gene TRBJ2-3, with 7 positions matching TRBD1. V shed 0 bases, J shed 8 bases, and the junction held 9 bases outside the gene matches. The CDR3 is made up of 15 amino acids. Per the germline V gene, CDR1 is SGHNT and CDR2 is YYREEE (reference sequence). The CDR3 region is CASSLVPGGNGTQYF. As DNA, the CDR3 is TGTGCCAGCAGCTTGGTGCCAGGGGGTAATGGTACGCAGTATTTT.

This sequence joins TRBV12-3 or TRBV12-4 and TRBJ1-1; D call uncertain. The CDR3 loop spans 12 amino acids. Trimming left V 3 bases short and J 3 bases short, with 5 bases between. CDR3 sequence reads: CASSLGDTEAFF. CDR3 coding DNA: TGTGCCAGCAGTTTGGGAGACACTGAAGCTTTCTTT.

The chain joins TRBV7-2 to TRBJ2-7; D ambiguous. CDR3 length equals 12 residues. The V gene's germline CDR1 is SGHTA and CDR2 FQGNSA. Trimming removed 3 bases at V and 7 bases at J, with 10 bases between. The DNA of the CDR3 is TGTGCCAGCAGCTTCTCCGGGCGGGAGCAGTACTTC. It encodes CASSFSGREQYF.